Listed below are T cell receptor beta chains from one sample, sequenced in a study of T cell responses to AZD1222 COVID-19 vaccine. Only in-frame clones appear in the TCRdb table, and some are missing; sequencing was by immunoSEQ multiplex PCR. The table records about 190,000 clones, more than 75% of them present only once. The sample consisted of peripheral blood, taken on day 0 of AZD1222 vaccination. The receptors come from an adult in good health. CDR3s include the opening cysteine and the closing phenylalanine or tryptophan.

V: TRBV27; length: 14; CDR3: CASSLYQGNYEQYF
V: TRBV18; length: 14; CDR3: CASSPLGGNQPQHF
V: TRBV19; length: 16; CDR3: CASSPGTGFSYNEQFF
V: TRBV11-2; length: 18; CDR3: CASSPGLAGLHSYNEQFF
V: TRBV2; length: 15; CDR3: CASRTSDSNTGELFF
V: TRBV5-1; length: 19; CDR3: CASSLRSGTGFDSDTEAFF
V: TRBV6-5; length: 14; CDR3: CASSYRVGNTEAFF
V: TRBV7-2; length: 14; CDR3: CASSRKLAGDEQYF
V: TRBV5-4; length: 14; CDR3: CASSSGRSSYEQYF
V: TRBV6-5; length: 15; CDR3: CASSGTSGITGELFF
V: TRBV25-1; length: 15; CDR3: CASSEYRGRLDEQFF
V: TRBV4-1; length: 18; CDR3: CASSQDAPGSSGANVLTF
V: TRBV19; length: 17; CDR3: CASSPHTWGGRIEKLFF
V: TRBV18; length: 15; CDR3: CASSPLSQGYNEQYF
V: TRBV27; length: 13; CDR3: CASSLGSPYEQFF
V: TRBV6-5; length: 16; CDR3: CASSYRNSWYQETQYF
V: TRBV7-9; length: 16; CDR3: CASSLVAGTYNSPLHF
V: TRBV7-2; length: 19; CDR3: CASSPEASGVVLGTGELFF
V: TRBV7-2; length: 15; CDR3: CASSLRLAGGRTQFF
V: TRBV28; length: 15; CDR3: CASSLGRSAKNIQYF
V: TRBV7-3; length: 14; CDR3: CASSRGAENYEQYF
V: TRBV7-9; length: 12; CDR3: CASSLYSSPLHF
V: TRBV7-9; length: 13; CDR3: CASSLRTNTEAFF
V: TRBV18; length: 12; CDR3: CASSPARRGAFF
V: TRBV27; length: 13; CDR3: CASSFSENTEAFF
V: TRBV5-8; length: 12; CDR3: CASSWVPDTQYF
V: TRBV29-1; length: 16; CDR3: CSVVGGTATRTDTQYF
V: TRBV4-2; length: 15; CDR3: CASRQGLAAPQEQFF
V: TRBV28; length: 11; CDR3: CASRLFEKLFF
V: TRBV7-2; length: 15; CDR3: CASSLLDSYTDTQYF
V: TRBV3-1/TRBV3-2; length: 16; CDR3: CASSPSPGAGEDEQYF
V: TRBV9; length: 18; CDR3: CASSASLQGRKLNYGYTF
V: TRBV27; length: 14; CDR3: CASSIGGWATEAFF
V: TRBV7-9; length: 13; CDR3: CASRGGANEKLFF
V: TRBV7-8; length: 18; CDR3: CASSPTLKSGNRTYEQYF
V: TRBV5-1; length: 16; CDR3: CASSPGTSGFQETQYF
V: TRBV5-4; length: 14; CDR3: CASSRGQVVYGYTF
V: TRBV7-2; length: 15; CDR3: CASSLGSTGTRGYTF
V: TRBV11-2; length: 15; CDR3: CASSQTGGVSYGYTF
V: TRBV5-6; length: 17; CDR3: CASSLRLTSGSFGEQYF
V: TRBV21-1; length: 15; CDR3: CASSAGQGADTEAFF
V: TRBV7-9; length: 13; CDR3: CASIADSHSPLHF
V: TRBV11-2; length: 13; CDR3: CASSLGQGSEAFF
V: TRBV4-1; length: 17; CDR3: CASSPSIRGHDSYEQYF
V: TRBV6-5; length: 14; CDR3: CASSPRPVEDEQFF
V: TRBV9; length: 14; CDR3: CASSLSSRPYEQYF
V: TRBV5-1; length: 16; CDR3: CASSFLGTGGKDTQYF
V: TRBV7-9; length: 17; CDR3: CASSSRKGGSNTGELFF
V: TRBV28; length: 10; CDR3: CASSWGLTHF
V: TRBV7-2; length: 15; CDR3: CASSFSATHSYEQYF
V: TRBV29-1; length: 15; CDR3: CSVGWIQGAGEKLFF
V: TRBV25-1; length: 13; CDR3: CASSEKGNEKLFF
V: TRBV11-2; length: 15; CDR3: CASSLDVNHGQPQHF
V: TRBV5-4; length: 17; CDR3: CASSFGFGQGAQETQYF
V: TRBV28; length: 14; CDR3: CASSFHRVNYEQYF
V: TRBV6-4; length: 13; CDR3: CASSAGGHQPQHF
V: TRBV7-9; length: 15; CDR3: CASSLAASGEDTQYF
V: TRBV6-6; length: 15; CDR3: CASIERWQQNQPQHF
V: TRBV5-1; length: 13; CDR3: CASSFAASGEQYF
V: TRBV16; length: 15; CDR3: CASSQLAQSGNTIYF